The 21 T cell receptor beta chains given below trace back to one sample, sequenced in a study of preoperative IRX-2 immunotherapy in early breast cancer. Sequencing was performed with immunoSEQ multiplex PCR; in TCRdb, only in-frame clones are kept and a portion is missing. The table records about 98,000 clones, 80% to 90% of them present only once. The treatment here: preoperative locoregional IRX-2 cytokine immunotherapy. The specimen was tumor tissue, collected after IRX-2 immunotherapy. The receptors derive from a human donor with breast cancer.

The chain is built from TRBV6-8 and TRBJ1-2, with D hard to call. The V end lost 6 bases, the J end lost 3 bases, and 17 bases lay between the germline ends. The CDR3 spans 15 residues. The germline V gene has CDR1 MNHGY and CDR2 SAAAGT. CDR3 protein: CASRSSEGWDYGYTF. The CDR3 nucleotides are TGTGCCAGCAGATCGAGTGAGGGATGGGACTATGGCTACACCTTC.

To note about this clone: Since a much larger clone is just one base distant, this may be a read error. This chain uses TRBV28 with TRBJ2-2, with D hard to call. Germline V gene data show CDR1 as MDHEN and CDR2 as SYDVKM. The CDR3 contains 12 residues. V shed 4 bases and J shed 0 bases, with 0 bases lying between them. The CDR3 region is CASSSNTGELFF. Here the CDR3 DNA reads TGTGCCAGCAGTTCGAACACCGGGGAGCTGTTTTTT. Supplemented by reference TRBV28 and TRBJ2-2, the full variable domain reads DVKVTQSSRYLVKRTGEKVFLECVQDMDHENMFWYRQDPGLGLRLIYFSYDVKMKEKGDIPEGYSVSREKKERFSLILESASTNQTSMYLCASSSNTGELFFGEGSRLTVL.

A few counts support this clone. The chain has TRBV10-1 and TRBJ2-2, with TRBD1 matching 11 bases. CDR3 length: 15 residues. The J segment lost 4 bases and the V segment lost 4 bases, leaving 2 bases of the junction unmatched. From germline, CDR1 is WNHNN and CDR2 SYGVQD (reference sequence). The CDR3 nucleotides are TGCGCCAGCAGTGCCGGGACAGGGGGCACCGGGGAGCTGTTTTTT. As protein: CASSAGTGGTGELFF.

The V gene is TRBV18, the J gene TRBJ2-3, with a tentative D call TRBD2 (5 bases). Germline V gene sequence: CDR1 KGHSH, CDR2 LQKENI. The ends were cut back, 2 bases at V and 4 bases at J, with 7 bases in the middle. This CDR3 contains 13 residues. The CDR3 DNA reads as TGTGCCAGCTCACCATCAGCGGCAGATACGCAGTATTTT. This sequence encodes CASSPSAADTQYF.

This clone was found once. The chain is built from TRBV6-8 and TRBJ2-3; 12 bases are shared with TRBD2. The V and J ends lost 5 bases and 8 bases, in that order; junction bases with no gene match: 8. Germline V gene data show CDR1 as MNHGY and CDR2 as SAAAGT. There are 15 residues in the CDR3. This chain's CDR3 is CASSDLAGGPRTQYF. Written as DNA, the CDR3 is TGTGCCAGCAGTGACCTAGCGGGGGGGCCACGTACGCAGTATTTT.

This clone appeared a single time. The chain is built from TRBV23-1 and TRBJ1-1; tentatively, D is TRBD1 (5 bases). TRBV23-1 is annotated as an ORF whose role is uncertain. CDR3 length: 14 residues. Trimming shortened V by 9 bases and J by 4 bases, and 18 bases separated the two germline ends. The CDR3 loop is CARLRRGGTTEAFF. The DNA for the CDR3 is TGCGCCAGACTCCGTAGGGGTGGTACCACTGAAGCTTTCTTT.

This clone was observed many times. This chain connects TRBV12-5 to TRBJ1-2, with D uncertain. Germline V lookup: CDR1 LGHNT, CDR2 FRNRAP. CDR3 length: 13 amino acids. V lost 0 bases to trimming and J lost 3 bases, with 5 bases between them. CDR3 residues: CASGLVRDYGYTF. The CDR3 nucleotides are TGTGCTAGTGGTTTGGTACGGGACTATGGCTACACCTTC.

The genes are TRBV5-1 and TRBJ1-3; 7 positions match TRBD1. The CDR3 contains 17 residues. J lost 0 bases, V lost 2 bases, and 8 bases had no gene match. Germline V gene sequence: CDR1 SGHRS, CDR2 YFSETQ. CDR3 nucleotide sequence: TGCGCCAGCAGCTTAACGGGACAGAGTTTCTCTGGAAACACCATATATTTT. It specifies CASSLTGQSFSGNTIYF.

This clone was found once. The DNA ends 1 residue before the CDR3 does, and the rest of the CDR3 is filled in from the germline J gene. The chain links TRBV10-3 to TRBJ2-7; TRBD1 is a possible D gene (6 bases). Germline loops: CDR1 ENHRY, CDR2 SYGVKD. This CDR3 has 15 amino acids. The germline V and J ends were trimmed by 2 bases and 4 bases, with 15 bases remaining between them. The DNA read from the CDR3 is TGTGCCATCAGTGAGGGGACACGGATGGAATACGAGCAGTAC. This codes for CAISEGTRMEYEQY. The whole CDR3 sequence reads CAISEGTRMEYEQYF.

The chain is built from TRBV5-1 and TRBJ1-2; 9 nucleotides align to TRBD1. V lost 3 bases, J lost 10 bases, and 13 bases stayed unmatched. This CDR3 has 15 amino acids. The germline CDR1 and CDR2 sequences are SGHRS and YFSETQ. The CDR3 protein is CASSSPDRGAGDYTF. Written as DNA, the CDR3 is TGCGCCAGCAGCTCGCCGGACAGGGGTGCTGGGGACTACACCTTC.

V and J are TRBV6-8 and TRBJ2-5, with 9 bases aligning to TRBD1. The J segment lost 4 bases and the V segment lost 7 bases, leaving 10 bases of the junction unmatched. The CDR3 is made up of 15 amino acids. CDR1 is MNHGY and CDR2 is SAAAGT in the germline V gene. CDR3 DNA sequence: TGTGCCAGCACCGGGGGACAGGGTTGGAGAGAGACCCAGTACTTC. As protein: CASTGGQGWRETQYF.

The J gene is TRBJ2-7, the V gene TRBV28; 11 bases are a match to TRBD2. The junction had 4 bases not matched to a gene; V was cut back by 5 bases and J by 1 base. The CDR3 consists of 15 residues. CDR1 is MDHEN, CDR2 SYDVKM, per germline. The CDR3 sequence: CASSPGLAGSYEQYF. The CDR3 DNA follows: TGTGCCAGCAGTCCCGGACTAGCGGGTTCCTACGAGCAGTACTTC.

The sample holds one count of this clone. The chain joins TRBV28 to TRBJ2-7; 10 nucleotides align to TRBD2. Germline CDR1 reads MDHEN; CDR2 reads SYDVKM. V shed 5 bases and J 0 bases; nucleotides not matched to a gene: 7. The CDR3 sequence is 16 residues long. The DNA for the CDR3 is TGTGCCAGCAGTCCCCTTAGCGGGAGGAACTCCTACGAGCAGTACTTC. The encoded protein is CASSPLSGRNSYEQYF.

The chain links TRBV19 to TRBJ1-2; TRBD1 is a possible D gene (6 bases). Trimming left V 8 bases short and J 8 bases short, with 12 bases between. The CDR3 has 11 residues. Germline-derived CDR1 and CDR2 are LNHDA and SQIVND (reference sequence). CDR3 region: CASAGARGYTF. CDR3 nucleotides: TGTGCCAGTGCAGGGGCCCGGGGCTACACCTTC.

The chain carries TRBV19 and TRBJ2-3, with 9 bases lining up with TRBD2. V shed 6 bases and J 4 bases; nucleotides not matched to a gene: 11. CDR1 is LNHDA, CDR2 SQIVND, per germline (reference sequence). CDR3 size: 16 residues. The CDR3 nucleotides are TGTGCCAGTAGCCTCAGATGGCGGGGGGGCCCAGATACGCAGTATTTT. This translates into CASSLRWRGGPDTQYF.

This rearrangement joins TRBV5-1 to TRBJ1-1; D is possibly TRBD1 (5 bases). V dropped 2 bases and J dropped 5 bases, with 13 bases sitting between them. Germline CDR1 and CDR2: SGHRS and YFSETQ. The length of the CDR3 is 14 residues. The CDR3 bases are TGCGCCAGCAGCTTCGACGGGGCGGGGACTGAAGCTTTCTTT. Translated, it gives CASSFDGAGTEAFF.

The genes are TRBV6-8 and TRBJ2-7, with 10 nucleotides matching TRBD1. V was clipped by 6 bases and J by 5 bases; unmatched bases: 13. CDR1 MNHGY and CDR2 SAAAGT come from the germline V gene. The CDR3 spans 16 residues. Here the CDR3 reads CASRRTLGTGDDEQYF. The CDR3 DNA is TGTGCCAGCAGGAGGACTCTCGGGACAGGGGACGACGAGCAGTACTTC.

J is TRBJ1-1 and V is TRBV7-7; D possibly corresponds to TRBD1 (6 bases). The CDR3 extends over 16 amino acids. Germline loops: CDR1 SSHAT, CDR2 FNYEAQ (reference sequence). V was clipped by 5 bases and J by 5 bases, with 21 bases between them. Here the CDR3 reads CASSQGKGGSATEAFF. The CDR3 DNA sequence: TGTGCCAGCAGCCAAGGAAAGGGGGGCTCGGCTACTGAAGCTTTCTTT.

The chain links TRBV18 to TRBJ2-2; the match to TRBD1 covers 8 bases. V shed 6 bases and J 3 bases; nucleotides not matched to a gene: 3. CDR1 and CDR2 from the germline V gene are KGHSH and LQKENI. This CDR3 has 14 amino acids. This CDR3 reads CASSAQGDTGELFF. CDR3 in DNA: TGTGCCAGCTCGGCACAGGGGGACACCGGGGAGCTGTTTTTT.

The CDR3 here is CASSQGGGIATEAFF. CDR3 nucleotide sequence: TGCGCCAGCAGCCAAGGCGGGGGGATAGCCACTGAAGCTTTCTTT. The chain has TRBV4-1 and TRBJ1-1; tentative D call: TRBD1 (5 bases). Germline CDR1 reads MGHRA; CDR2 reads YSYEKL. V was shortened by 1 base and J by 4 bases, with 13 bases between the two germline ends. The CDR3 consists of 15 residues.

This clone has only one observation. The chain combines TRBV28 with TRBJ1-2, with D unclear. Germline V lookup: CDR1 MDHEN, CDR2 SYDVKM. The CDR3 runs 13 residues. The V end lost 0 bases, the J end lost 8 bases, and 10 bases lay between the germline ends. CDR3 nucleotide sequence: TGTGCCAGCAGTTTATGGGGGAATGAGGGCTACACCTTC. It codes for CASSLWGNEGYTF.